Below are 7 T cell receptor beta chains sequenced from a single sample in a study of control samples from healthy donors and cancer patients. Method: immunoSEQ multiplex PCR; TCRdb's copy keeps in-frame clones and lacks some. The sample records approximately 110,000 clones, roughly 91% being singletons. The sequencing input was blood. The origin of the receptors is a woman aged 50 to 65 in good health.

The rearrangement joins TRBV5-6 to TRBJ1-1, with TRBD1 identical over 8 bases. Germline V CDR1 and CDR2: SGHDT, YYEEEE. The CDR3 loop spans 18 amino acids. J was trimmed by 4 bases and V by 4 bases; bases with no gene match: 18. DNA for the CDR3: TGTGCCAGCAGCCTCCGGACAGGGTATACCTACTTACGCACTGAAGCTTTCTTT. It encodes CASSLRTGYTYLRTEAFF.

The V and J genes are TRBV27 and TRBJ2-7, with 9 nucleotides matching TRBD1. The length of the CDR3 is 16 residues. CDR1 and CDR2 (germline): MNHEY, SMNVEV (reference sequence). The V segment lost 6 bases and the J segment 3 bases; nucleotides outside the gene matches: 12. CDR3 loop: CASRTSFMTGGYEQYF. In DNA, the CDR3 is TGTGCCAGCAGGACATCCTTTATGACAGGGGGCTACGAGCAGTACTTC.

The chain employs TRBV6-5 and TRBJ1-3, with no clear D. The CDR3 is made up of 13 amino acids. CDR1 is MNHEY, CDR2 SVGAGI, per germline. Trimming removed 6 bases from V and 3 bases from J, with 9 bases in between. Here the CDR3 reads CASSTPVGNTIYF. The CDR3, as DNA: TGTGCCAGCAGCACGCCTGTTGGAAACACCATATATTTT.

This chain uses TRBV27 with TRBJ1-1; D call uncertain. V gave up 4 bases and J gave up 7 bases, with 13 bases separating them. The length of the CDR3 is 13 residues. Looked up from germline, CDR1 is MNHEY and CDR2 is SMNVEV (reference sequence). This CDR3 is CASSSSARDEAFF. The CDR3 DNA follows: TGTGCCAGCAGTTCGTCGGCCAGAGATGAAGCTTTCTTT.

This clone was observed a few times. The genes are TRBV30 and TRBJ1-4; 7 bases align to TRBD1. There are 17 residues in the CDR3. Germline V gene sequence: CDR1 GTSNPN, CDR2 SVGIG (reference sequence). V shed 7 bases, J shed 7 bases, and the junction held 21 bases outside the gene matches. The CDR3 nucleotides are TGTGCCTTCCGGACAGGTCAGCAAGAGGTTCGGGGTGAAAAACTGTTTTTT. This translates into CAFRTGQQEVRGEKLFF. The full variable domain, its missing parts supplied by reference TRBV30 and TRBJ1-4, is SQTIHQWPATLVQPVGSPLSLECTVEGTSNPNLYWYRQAAGRGLQLLFYSVGIGQISSEVPQNLSASRPQDRQFILSSKKLLLSDSGFYLCAFRTGQQEVRGEKLFFGSGTQLSVL.

The DNA for the CDR3 is TGTGCCACCAGGGGGGACTCGAGAGATACGCAGTATTTT. Translation: CATRGDSRDTQYF. V usage is TRBV5-4 and J usage is TRBJ2-3, with D possibly matching TRBD1 (7 bases). V lost 9 bases and J 5 bases, leaving 16 bases between the germline ends. Germline V gives CDR1 SGHNT, CDR2 YYREEE (reference sequence). The CDR3 extends over 13 amino acids. Full variable domain (outside the CDR3, taken from reference TRBV5-4 and TRBJ2-3): ETGVTQSPTHLIKTRGQQVTLRCSSQSGHNTVSWYQQALGQGPQFIFQYYREEENGRGNFPPRFSGLQFPNYSSELNVNALELDDSALYLCATRGDSRDTQYFGPGTRLTVL.

The V and J genes are TRBV4-1 and TRBJ2-1, with D perhaps assigned TRBD1 or TRBD2 (5 bases each). Trimming removed 1 base from V and 0 bases from J, with 10 bases in between. Per germline, CDR1 MGHRA and CDR2 YSYEKL. The CDR3 length is 16 residues. This chain's CDR3 is CASSQVSGSSYNEQFF. As DNA, the CDR3 is TGCGCCAGCAGCCAAGTGTCAGGGAGCTCCTACAATGAGCAGTTCTTC.